The 22 T cell receptor beta chains listed next were all sequenced from one sample in a study of post-analysis software for immune sequencing data. Their antigen targets remain unknown. Regarding the study as a whole: In patients, five or six TRBV segments were more frequent than in controls, with TRBV5-6, TRBV5-1 and TRBV20-1 among them.

Researchers reported that TCR beta cDNA libraries carried unique molecular identifiers. TCRdb itself ran the PCR reads through MiXCR, one entry per CDR3 protein. The sample contains a few hundred thousand distinct CDR3 sequences, 30% to 40% of which appear only once. Sequencing was done on a sample of blood. Every receptor here comes from a girl aged 2-17 years with multiple sclerosis.

The table lists this clonotype with a count of one. The V gene is TRBV20-1, the J gene TRBJ2-1, with 11 bases lining up with TRBD2. The end of the DNA is better explained by TRBJ2-7, so the J call may be wrong. The CDR3 spans 19 residues. Germline lookup yields CDR1 DFQATT and CDR2 SNEGSKA (reference sequence). The CDR3 loop is CSARDLASGGPDTYNEQYF. In DNA form, the CDR3 reads TGCAGTGCTAGAGATCTTGCTAGCGGGGGGCCCGATACCTACAATGAGCAGTACTTC.

This clonotype was found once. This chain joins TRBV6-1 and TRBJ2-3; D perhaps matches TRBD2 (7 bases). Trimming removed 0 bases at V and 3 bases at J, with 13 bases between. Looked up from germline, CDR1 is MNHNS and CDR2 is SASEGT. The CDR3 runs to 16 residues. The CDR3 region has the DNA TGTGCCAGCAGTGAAGCAGGGGGGGGCGGTACAGATACGCAGTATTTT. This sequence encodes CASSEAGGGGTDTQYF.

The rearrangement uses TRBV28 and TRBJ1-1, with no clear D. The germline gives CDR1 MDHEN, CDR2 SYDVKM. The CDR3 loop spans 13 amino acids. V was cut by 6 bases and J by 2 bases, with 10 bases left in between. CDR3 sequence: CASSRPLNTEAFF. The CDR3 nucleotides read TGTGCCAGCAGCCGTCCCCTTAACACTGAAGCTTTCTTT. The full variable domain, completed using reference TRBV28 and TRBJ1-1, is DVKVTQSSRYLVKRTGEKVFLECVQDMDHENMFWYRQDPGLGLRLIYFSYDVKMKEKGDIPEGYSVSREKKERFSLILESASTNQTSMYLCASSRPLNTEAFFGQGTRLTVV.

This clonotype is a singleton in its sample. DNA of the CDR3: TGTGCCAGCAGCCGCCCCCAGGTTTCGGGGTCGGATGAGCAGTTCTTC. Protein product: CASSRPQVSGSDEQFF. This chain joins TRBV3-1 and TRBJ2-1; perhaps TRBD2 as D (5 bases). This CDR3 contains 16 residues. Trimming left V 4 bases short and J 8 bases short, with 21 bases between. Germline loops: CDR1 LGHDT, CDR2 YNNKEL (reference sequence).

Only a few counts were recorded for this clonotype. The chain combines TRBV28 with TRBJ2-5, with D tentatively TRBD1 (5 bases). The V end lost 7 bases, the J end lost 3 bases, and 12 bases lay between the germline ends. The CDR3 runs to 13 residues. From germline, CDR1 is MDHEN and CDR2 SYDVKM. The CDR3 bases are TGTGCCAGCAAACAGGAGATCGAAGAGACCCAGTACTTC. Its translation is CASKQEIEETQYF.

The sample holds a few counts of this clonotype. CDR3 region: CATSLNAGPSGYEQYF. In DNA form, the CDR3 reads TGTGCCACCAGCTTAAACGCTGGGCCCAGTGGCTACGAGCAGTACTTC. The rearrangement links TRBV15 to TRBJ2-7; D is unclear. Germline V gene lookup returns CDR1 LNHNV and CDR2 YYDKDF (reference sequence). V lost 5 bases to trimming and J lost 3 bases, with 20 bases between them. The CDR3 spans 16 residues. The variable domain in full, completed from reference TRBV15 and TRBJ2-7, reads DAMVIQNPRYQVTQFGKPVTLSCSQTLNHNVMYWYQQKSSQAPKLLFHYYDKDFNNEADTPDNFQSRRPNTSFCFLDIRSPGLGDTAMYLCATSLNAGPSGYEQYFGPGTRLTVT.

This clonotype showed up just a few times. V and J are TRBV20-1 and TRBJ2-5; no definite D call. The ends were cut back, 4 bases at V and 1 base at J, with 22 bases in the middle. The CDR3 extends over 17 amino acids. Per the germline V gene, CDR1 is DFQATT and CDR2 is SNEGSKA (reference sequence). Written as DNA, the CDR3 is TGCAGTGCTACACATACCTTAGCAACCCAGTCCCAAGAGACCCAGTACTTC. Protein sequence: CSATHTLATQSQETQYF.

This clonotype came up a few times. The chain employs TRBV6-5 and TRBJ2-7, with D tentatively TRBD2 (7 bases). This CDR3 contains 14 residues. Trimming removed 6 bases from V and 4 bases from J, with 16 bases in between. CDR1 is MNHEY, CDR2 SVGAGI, per germline. The CDR3 DNA reads TGTGCCAGCAGGTGGCGGCGGGGGCCATACGAGCAGTACTTC. Translating gives CASRWRRGPYEQYF.

This clonotype was seen only once. The rearrangement joins TRBV5-1 to TRBJ2-3; 11 nucleotides agree with TRBD2. Trimming removed 4 bases from V and 3 bases from J; junction bases left unmatched: 7. The CDR3 contains 16 residues. CDR1 and CDR2 (germline): SGHRS, YFSETQ. CDR3 nucleotides: TGCGCCAGCAGCGAAGGGACTAGCGGTCGGACAGATACGCAGTATTTT. Amino acids: CASSEGTSGRTDTQYF.

CDR3 bases: TGTGCCAGCAGCTTAAGCGGTCCCAACACCGGGGAGCTGTTTTTT. The encoded protein is CASSLSGPNTGELFF. The chain uses TRBV7-3 and TRBJ2-2; no reliable D call. CDR3 size: 15 residues. Germline CDR1 reads SGHTA; CDR2 reads FQGTGA. V was shortened by 1 base and J by 2 bases, with 8 bases between the two germline ends.

The rearrangement uses TRBV6-2 or TRBV6-3 and TRBJ1-5; D is ambiguous. Trimming cost V 7 bases and J 4 bases, with 14 bases left between them. The CDR3 length is 14 residues. Germline V CDR1 and CDR2: MNHEY, SVGEGT. CDR3 sequence (DNA): TGTGCCAGCACTCCTCAGATGACGAATCAGCCCCAGCATTTT. This codes for CASTPQMTNQPQHF.

The chain links TRBV6-5 to TRBJ1-2, with 8 bases lining up with TRBD1. This CDR3 region has 14 residues. Unmatched junction bases numbered 10, after V lost 5 bases and J lost 8 bases. CDR1 and CDR2 (germline): MNHEY, SVGAGI. In DNA, the CDR3 is TGTGCCAGCAGTGGGTGGACAGGGAAGGAAGGCTACACCTTC. It yields the protein CASSGWTGKEGYTF.

The gene calls are TRBV3-1 and TRBJ2-3, with 9 bases identical to TRBD2. CDR1 is LGHDT, CDR2 YNNKEL, per germline (reference sequence). The CDR3 has 16 residues. V trimming: 1 base; J trimming: 4 bases; junction bases outside the gene matches: 6. CDR3 region: CASSQVPSGAADTQYF. The CDR3 bases are TGTGCCAGCAGCCAAGTCCCTAGCGGGGCTGCAGATACGCAGTATTTT.

As regards this clonotype: A clone one base away is much larger, so this may be a read error. The chain uses TRBV29-1 and TRBJ1-2; the D is unclear. The CDR3 sequence is 12 residues long. V shed 7 bases and J shed 4 bases, with 13 bases lying between them. Germline CDR1 and CDR2: SQVTM and ANQGSEA. CDR3 sequence: CSGDKGGYGYTF. CDR3 DNA sequence: TGCAGCGGTGATAAAGGAGGCTATGGCTACACCTTC.

This chain uses TRBV6-5 with TRBJ1-1; a weak D match, TRBD1 (5 bases). V was cut by 4 bases and J by 10 bases, with 10 bases left in between. This CDR3 region has 11 residues. From germline, CDR1 is MNHEY and CDR2 SVGAGI. DNA for the CDR3: TGTGCCAGCAGTTTGGGACCACGAGCTTTCTTT. Translated: CASSLGPRAFF.

In this sample, this clonotype turned up a few times. The chain has TRBV7-2 and TRBJ2-5; a possible D gene is TRBD1 (6 bases). Trimming pared 1 base from V and 1 base from J, leaving 10 bases between. There are 15 residues in the CDR3. Germline lookup yields CDR1 SGHTA and CDR2 FQGNSA. The CDR3 DNA sequence: TGTGCCAGCAGCTTAGAAGGACAGCGCCAAGAGACCCAGTACTTC. It is translated as CASSLEGQRQETQYF.

The chain recombines TRBV5-1 with TRBJ2-5; D call uncertain. This CDR3 region has 13 residues. V was clipped by 5 bases and J by 1 base, with 9 bases between them. Germline CDR1 SGHRS, CDR2 YFSETQ. Here the CDR3 reads CASRWGAQETQYF. CDR3 nucleotides: TGCGCCAGCAGATGGGGTGCCCAAGAGACCCAGTACTTC.

The chain recombines TRBV6-6 with TRBJ2-1; D ambiguous. The germline gives CDR1 MNHNY, CDR2 SVGAGI (reference sequence). Trimming took off 3 bases at V and 4 bases at J, with 10 bases between the two ends. The CDR3 has 14 amino acids. In DNA, the CDR3 is TGTGCCAGCAGTTATCAAGGGCAGTACAATGAGCAGTTCTTC. Residues: CASSYQGQYNEQFF.

This clonotype was seen repeatedly, ten times or more. The germline gene is not matched at one end of the junction; a read error may be the cause. The chain has TRBV20-1 and TRBJ2-3; TRBD2 matches at 9 bases. CDR1 and CDR2 (germline): DFQATT, SNEGSKA (reference sequence). This CDR3 contains 14 residues. The CDR3 nucleotides are TGCAGTGCTAGACCCGGGACTAGCACATATACGCAGTATTTT. This translates into CSARPGTSTYTQYF.

The chain is built from TRBV6-1 and TRBJ2-1, with 7 bases that match TRBD1. Germline-derived CDR1 and CDR2 are MNHNS and SASEGT. This CDR3 comprises 13 residues. After removal of 6 bases from V and 4 bases from J, the junction contained 3 bases not matched to a gene. CDR3: CASRTQGYNEQFF. CDR3 nucleotide sequence: TGTGCCAGCAGGACACAGGGGTACAATGAGCAGTTCTTC.

Only a few counts were recorded for this clonotype. The rearrangement links TRBV12-3 or TRBV12-4 to TRBJ2-6; D uncertain. CDR3 length: 14 residues. The V end lost 3 bases, the J end lost 2 bases, and 5 bases lay between the germline ends. In DNA form, the CDR3 reads TGTGCCAGCAGTTTGGGGACTGGGGCCAACGTCCTGACTTTC. It is translated as CASSLGTGANVLTF.

This clonotype was seen a few times. The V call is TRBV9, the J call TRBJ1-5; the D is unclear. The CDR3 runs to 14 residues. V was clipped by 3 bases and J by 5 bases, with 12 bases between them. Germline V gene data show CDR1 as SGDLS and CDR2 as YYNGEE. DNA for the CDR3: TGTGCCAGCAGCGCTAAGGACGGCGATCAGCCCCAGCATTTT. This sequence encodes CASSAKDGDQPQHF.